What follows are 13 T cell receptor beta chains derived from one specimen sequenced in a study of cytomegalovirus exposure and HLA in healthy donors. PCR employed 60 Vbeta and 13 Jbeta primers. Sequencing used immunoSEQ multiplex PCR; TCRdb keeps in-frame clones, though not all of them. This table has about 190,000 clones, roughly four fifths appearing once. Sequencing was performed on PBMCs. Receptor source: a woman aged 25 to 45 in good health and CMV-seropositive.

This chain connects TRBV28 to TRBJ1-2, with 11 bases that match TRBD1. Germline lookup yields CDR1 MDHEN and CDR2 SYDVKM. The CDR3 is 14 residues long. V lost 10 bases and J lost 0; bases outside the gene matches: 4. CDR3 sequence: CATSGQGANYGYTF. The CDR3 bases are TGTGCCACCTCGGGACAGGGGGCTAACTATGGCTACACCTTC.

The chain links TRBV2 to TRBJ2-3; D is unclear. The V gene's germline CDR1 is SNHLY and CDR2 FYNNEI. This CDR3 has 13 residues. The ends were cut back, 5 bases at V and 1 base at J, with 7 bases in the middle. The DNA of the CDR3 is TGTGCCAGCAGTTCTCCCGGCACAGATACGCAGTATTTT. It yields the protein CASSSPGTDTQYF. The entire variable domain, with the rest obtained from reference TRBV2 and TRBJ2-3, is as follows: EPEVTQTPSHQVTQMGQEVILRCVPISNHLYFYWYRQILGQKVEFLVSFYNNEISEKSEIFDDQFSVERPDGSNFTLKIRSTKLEDSAMYFCASSSPGTDTQYFGPGTRLTVL.

The chain links TRBV7-9 to TRBJ2-2, with D perhaps matching TRBD2 (5 bases). The CDR3 totals 17 residues. V lost 5 bases and J lost 2, with 18 bases in between. Germline V gene lookup returns CDR1 SEHNR and CDR2 FQNEAQ (reference sequence). CDR3 coding DNA: TGTGCCAGCAGCCCCCCTTTGGTAGCGCCAAACACCGGGGAGCTGTTTTTT. It yields the protein CASSPPLVAPNTGELFF. Drawing the rest from reference TRBV7-9 and TRBJ2-2, the complete variable domain is DTGVSQNPRHKITKRGQNVTFRCDPISEHNRLYWYRQTLGQGPEFLTYFQNEAQLEKSRLLSDRFSAERPKGSFSTLEIQRTEQGDSAMYLCASSPPLVAPNTGELFFGEGSRLTVL.

This CDR3 is CATSRVPGGYTF. As DNA, the CDR3 is TGTGCCACCAGCAGAGTTCCAGGCGGCTACACCTTC. The gene calls are TRBV15 and TRBJ1-2; D remains unclear. The V gene's germline CDR1 is LNHNV and CDR2 YYDKDF (reference sequence). The CDR3 has 12 amino acids. Between the trimmed V and J ends, which lost 1 base and 8 bases, there was a span of 8 bases.

The chain combines TRBV27 with TRBJ2-7; D possibly corresponds to TRBD2 (7 bases). Looked up from germline, CDR1 is MNHEY and CDR2 is SMNVEV (reference sequence). The CDR3 is made up of 12 amino acids. Trimming took off 6 bases at V and 8 bases at J, with 14 bases between the two ends. CDR3 residues: CASRSGGGQQYF. The CDR3 DNA reads as TGTGCCAGCAGATCGGGGGGCGGCCAGCAGTACTTC.

This chain connects TRBV10-1 to TRBJ1-1; D possibly corresponds to TRBD1 (5 bases). The CDR3 loop spans 15 amino acids. The germline V and J ends were trimmed by 2 bases and 5 bases, with 15 bases remaining between them. The V gene's germline CDR1 is WNHNN and CDR2 SYGVQD (reference sequence). The CDR3 DNA reads as TGCGCCAGCAGTGAGATCCTAGGGGCGTCGACTGAAGCTTTCTTT. It translates to CASSEILGASTEAFF.

The chain recombines TRBV5-6 with TRBJ1-1; the D gene is possibly TRBD1 (5 bases). Trimming cost V 4 bases and J 6 bases, with 16 bases left between them. Germline V lookup: CDR1 SGHDT, CDR2 YYEEEE. The CDR3 spans 14 residues. The CDR3 coding sequence is TGTGCCAGCAGCCCGGACCAGGGATTAGCTGAAGCTTTCTTT. It specifies CASSPDQGLAEAFF.

This clone was seen only a few times. This chain links TRBV28 with TRBJ2-7, with 8 bases that match TRBD2. The trim removed 3 bases at V and 2 bases at J, leaving 3 bases unmatched. CDR1 is MDHEN and CDR2 is SYDVKM in the germline V gene. This CDR3 has 14 amino acids. CDR3 residues: CASSFSGGTYEQYF. DNA for the CDR3: TGTGCCAGCAGTTTCTCGGGAGGGACCTACGAGCAGTACTTC.

The CDR3 DNA is TGCGCCAGCAGCCAAGAAAAGGGGTCGACCGGGGAGCTGTTTTTT. Translation: CASSQEKGSTGELFF. The rearrangement uses TRBV4-1 and TRBJ2-2; TRBD1 might be the D (5 bases). The germline gives CDR1 MGHRA, CDR2 YSYEKL. Trimming removed 0 bases from V and 5 bases from J, with 10 bases in between. The CDR3 runs 15 residues.

This chain connects TRBV5-1 to TRBJ1-6; TRBD1 is a possible D gene (6 bases). The CDR3 length is 15 residues. Germline V gene data show CDR1 as SGHRS and CDR2 as YFSETQ. V was clipped by 0 bases and J by 7 bases, with 11 bases between them. The CDR3 spells CASSLEVGTNSPLHF. The CDR3, as DNA: TGCGCCAGCAGCTTGGAAGTAGGGACAAATTCACCCCTCCACTTT.

In DNA, the CDR3 is TGTGCCAGCAGTGAAGGGCCACCCCTCCACTTT. Residues: CASSEGPPLHF. The chain links TRBV2 to TRBJ1-6, with D uncertain. The CDR3 totals 11 residues. CDR1 is SNHLY, CDR2 FYNNEI, per germline. Trimming stripped 1 base from V and 11 bases from J, with 3 bases between.

The J gene is TRBJ2-7, the V gene TRBV4-1; 12 positions agree with TRBD2. V was pared by 6 bases and J by 5 bases, with 2 bases of the junction left unmatched. Germline CDR1 reads MGHRA; CDR2 reads YSYEKL. This CDR3 is built from 13 residues. The CDR3 DNA reads TGCGCCAGCAGGGGACTAGCGGGCCACGAGCAGTACTTC. Translated: CASRGLAGHEQYF.

This clone was seen a handful of times. V usage is TRBV10-1 and J usage is TRBJ2-7; 11 bases line up with TRBD2. With 11 bases clipped from V and 4 bases from J, the junction kept 13 bases outside the gene matches. CDR3 length equals 15 residues. The germline CDR1 and CDR2 sequences are WNHNN and SYGVQD (reference sequence). CDR3 amino acids: CARFATSGIRYEQYF. In DNA, the CDR3 is TGCGCCCGATTCGCGACTAGCGGGATACGATACGAGCAGTACTTC.